What follows are 27 T cell receptor beta chains derived from one specimen sequenced in a study of T cell responses to AZD1222 COVID-19 vaccine. Repertoires were generated with immunoSEQ multiplex PCR, while TCRdb's copy carries only in-frame clones and drops some. The profile shows 95,000 to 100,000 clones, 90% to 95% of them singletons. Source: peripheral blood, taken 28 days after the second AZD1222 dose. The receptors stem from an adult who received the AZD1222 COVID-19 vaccine.

The genes are TRBV6-1 and TRBJ1-1; D gene unclear. Per the germline V gene, CDR1 is MNHNS and CDR2 is SASEGT. CDR3 length equals 12 residues. V lost 2 bases and J lost 12, with 13 bases in between. The CDR3 DNA reads TGTGCCAGCAGTGAATCCACGGGTCCACCTTTCTTT. It translates to CASSESTGPPFF.

V is TRBV7-9 and J is TRBJ2-1; 13 bases agree with TRBD2. The CDR3 has 17 residues. V lost 5 bases, J lost 6 bases, and 10 bases stayed unmatched. Germline values: CDR1 SEHNR, CDR2 FQNEAQ (reference sequence). This CDR3 is CASSGGGTSGALNEQFF. In nucleotides, the CDR3 is TGTGCCAGCAGCGGAGGTGGGACTAGCGGGGCTCTCAATGAGCAGTTCTTC.

The gene calls are TRBV7-2 and TRBJ2-7; D gene uncertain. This CDR3 contains 15 residues. CDR1 and CDR2 (germline): SGHTA, FQGNSA. The V end lost 0 bases, the J end lost 1 base, and 10 bases lay between the germline ends. The CDR3 DNA reads as TGTGCCAGCAGCTTAGCCGTGGGTCAATCCTACGAGCAGTACTTC. This translates into CASSLAVGQSYEQYF.

This chain uses TRBV15 with TRBJ2-5; D is tentatively TRBD1 or TRBD2 (6 bases each). From germline, CDR1 is LNHNV and CDR2 YYDKDF (reference sequence). V gave up 1 base and J gave up 5 bases, with 8 bases separating them. The CDR3 covers 13 residues. The CDR3 coding sequence is TGTGCCACCAGCAGAGGGGGGGCCGAGACCCAGTACTTC. This codes for CATSRGGAETQYF.

This chain joins TRBV11-2 and TRBJ2-7; 7 bases are shared with TRBD1. The germline V gene has CDR1 SGHAT and CDR2 FQNNGV. The V segment lost 6 bases and the J segment 2 bases; nucleotides outside the gene matches: 4. The CDR3 has 13 residues. CDR3 protein: CASSDRVTYEQYF. In DNA, the CDR3 is TGTGCCAGCAGTGACAGGGTGACCTACGAGCAGTACTTC.

In DNA form, the CDR3 reads TGTGCCAGCAGCCGTACCTCGGGCTCCAACTCACCCCTCCACTTT. Its translation is CASSRTSGSNSPLHF. The V gene is TRBV28, the J gene TRBJ1-6; no reliable D call. Trimming took 6 bases from V and 10 from J, leaving 19 bases between them. This CDR3 spans 15 amino acids. Per the germline V gene, CDR1 is MDHEN and CDR2 is SYDVKM.

The chain has TRBV28 and TRBJ1-4; D perhaps matches TRBD1 (5 bases). CDR3 length: 17 residues. Trimming took off 4 bases at V and 0 bases at J, with 15 bases between the two ends. Looked up from germline, CDR1 is MDHEN and CDR2 is SYDVKM. The CDR3 region is CASSSPRQKATNEKLFF. CDR3 nucleotides: TGTGCCAGCAGTTCTCCTCGACAGAAAGCAACTAATGAAAAACTGTTTTTT.

The genes are TRBV9 and TRBJ2-5; 9 nucleotides align to TRBD2. The CDR3 runs to 16 residues. From germline, CDR1 is SGDLS and CDR2 YYNGEE. V lost 0 bases to trimming and J lost 1 base; unmatched junction nucleotides: 4. CDR3 loop: CASSVASAGGQETQYF. In DNA, the CDR3 is TGTGCCAGCAGCGTAGCTTCAGCGGGAGGCCAAGAGACCCAGTACTTC.

The CDR3 DNA reads TGCGCCAGCGGGGGGGACAGGGGTCCCACTGAAGCTTTCTTT. Its protein product is CASGGDRGPTEAFF. This chain connects TRBV10-2 to TRBJ1-1; 10 bases match TRBD1. Trimming removed 8 bases from V and 4 bases from J; junction bases left unmatched: 7. The germline V gene encodes CDR1 WSHSY and CDR2 SAAADI. This CDR3 spans 14 amino acids.

The genes are TRBV15 and TRBJ2-7; D gene uncertain. The germline V gene encodes CDR1 LNHNV and CDR2 YYDKDF (reference sequence). V was trimmed by 0 bases and J by 2 bases, leaving 11 bases between them. The CDR3 is made up of 15 amino acids. The CDR3 is CATSRDVGGTYEQYF. The CDR3 DNA sequence: TGTGCCACCAGCAGAGATGTAGGTGGGACCTACGAGCAGTACTTC.

J is TRBJ2-1 and V is TRBV24-1; 8 bases agree with TRBD2. From germline, CDR1 is KGHDR and CDR2 SFDVKD. This CDR3 spans 14 amino acids. After removal of 6 bases from V and 2 bases from J, the junction contained 2 bases not matched to a gene. The chain's CDR3 is CATSFSGTYNEQFF. CDR3 sequence (DNA): TGTGCCACCAGTTTTAGCGGGACCTACAATGAGCAGTTCTTC.

The V and J genes are TRBV6-5 and TRBJ1-1; D is perhaps TRBD1 (5 bases). Trimming shortened V by 6 bases and J by 5 bases, and 7 bases separated the two germline ends. The germline V gene has CDR1 MNHEY and CDR2 SVGAGI. The CDR3 spans 11 residues. Here the CDR3 DNA reads TGTGCCAGCAGCCAGGGAACTGAAGCTTTCTTT. It specifies CASSQGTEAFF.

The CDR3 sequence: CASILLAGEAGELFF. The CDR3 DNA is TGTGCCAGCATCCTCCTAGCGGGAGAAGCCGGGGAGCTGTTTTTT. The chain is built from TRBV7-9 and TRBJ2-2, with 10 bases aligning to TRBD2. Germline lookup yields CDR1 SEHNR and CDR2 FQNEAQ (reference sequence). The trim removed 7 bases at V and 6 bases at J, leaving 8 bases unmatched. The CDR3 is 15 amino acids.

This chain links TRBV4-3 with TRBJ2-7; no definite D call. Germline V gives CDR1 LGHNA, CDR2 YSLEER. The CDR3 is 14 residues long. The germline V and J ends were trimmed by 1 base and 4 bases, with 11 bases remaining between them. This chain's CDR3 is CASSQVVAGYEQYF. In nucleotides, the CDR3 is TGCGCCAGCAGCCAAGTCGTGGCCGGATACGAGCAGTACTTC.

J is TRBJ1-6 and V is TRBV15, with a weak D call TRBD1 (5 bases). The CDR3 covers 15 residues. V lost 5 bases to trimming and J lost 6 bases, with 14 bases between them. Germline-derived CDR1 and CDR2 are LNHNV and YYDKDF (reference sequence). The CDR3 DNA reads TGTGCCACCAGCCAAGTGAGGGGCACTAATTCACCCCTCCACTTT. Its translation is CATSQVRGTNSPLHF.

The rearrangement links TRBV7-9 to TRBJ1-5, with no clear D. The germline V gene encodes CDR1 SEHNR and CDR2 FQNEAQ (reference sequence). V gave up 3 bases and J gave up 0 bases, with 6 bases separating them. This CDR3 has 14 amino acids. CDR3 loop: CASSFEYSNQPQHF. The CDR3 bases are TGTGCCAGCAGCTTTGAGTATAGCAATCAGCCCCAGCATTTT.

The chain has TRBV5-1 and TRBJ1-1; tentatively, D is TRBD1 (5 bases). This CDR3 is 17 amino acids long. Trimming took off 0 bases at V and 0 bases at J, with 15 bases between the two ends. The V gene's germline CDR1 is SGHRS and CDR2 YFSETQ. The CDR3 sequence is CASSLVPEQDMNTEAFF. CDR3 coding DNA: TGCGCCAGCAGCTTGGTCCCCGAACAGGACATGAACACTGAAGCTTTCTTT. The entire variable domain, with the rest obtained from reference TRBV5-1 and TRBJ1-1, is as follows: KAGVTQTPRYLIKTRGQQVTLSCSPISGHRSVSWYQQTPGQGLQFLFEYFSETQRNKGNFPGRFSGRQFSNSRSEMNVSTLELGDSALYLCASSLVPEQDMNTEAFFGQGTRLTVV.

The V gene is TRBV6-1, the J gene TRBJ1-5; no firm D call. Per the germline V gene, CDR1 is MNHNS and CDR2 is SASEGT. The CDR3 is made up of 15 amino acids. Trimming removed 2 bases from V and 10 bases from J, with 18 bases in between. The CDR3 reads CASSETVSAISPQHF. CDR3 sequence (DNA): TGTGCCAGCAGTGAAACGGTCAGTGCAATCAGCCCCCAGCATTTT.

Worth noting for this clone: In the same sample, other DNA sequences code for this CDR3. The chain employs TRBV7-2 and TRBJ1-5; D call uncertain. The germline V gene has CDR1 SGHTA and CDR2 FQGNSA. The CDR3 is made up of 13 amino acids. Between the trimmed V and J ends, which lost 1 base and 3 bases, there was a span of 4 bases. CDR3 loop: CASSLGPNQPQHF. The CDR3, as DNA: TGTGCCAGCAGCTTAGGACCCAATCAGCCCCAGCATTTT.

The chain carries TRBV19 and TRBJ1-5; no clear D gene. The germline V gene encodes CDR1 LNHDA and CDR2 SQIVND (reference sequence). The CDR3 extends over 14 amino acids. The germline V and J ends were trimmed by 1 base and 6 bases, with 10 bases remaining between them. The CDR3 sequence: CASSIAHLGQPQHF. For the CDR3, the DNA is TGTGCCAGTAGTATAGCCCATTTGGGTCAGCCCCAGCATTTT.

J is TRBJ1-1 and V is TRBV14; TRBD1 is a possible D gene (6 bases). CDR1 is SGHDN, CDR2 FVKESK, per germline. This CDR3 has 14 amino acids. The ends were cut back, 1 base at V and 4 bases at J, with 10 bases in the middle. CDR3 protein: CASSQGGTSTEAFF. CDR3 nucleotide sequence: TGTGCCAGCAGCCAAGGCGGGACAAGCACTGAAGCTTTCTTT.

The V gene is TRBV7-9, the J gene TRBJ2-7; tentatively, D is TRBD1 (5 bases). The germline V gene has CDR1 SEHNR and CDR2 FQNEAQ (reference sequence). The V end was cut by 4 bases, the J end by 3 bases, with 7 bases between. This CDR3 is built from 12 residues. In nucleotides, the CDR3 is TGTGCCAGCAGCTACGACAGCTACGAGCAGTACTTC. Translated, it gives CASSYDSYEQYF.

The gene calls are TRBV7-9 and TRBJ2-1, with unresolved D. The CDR3 runs to 14 residues. Germline V gene lookup returns CDR1 SEHNR and CDR2 FQNEAQ (reference sequence). Trimming removed 1 base at V and 6 bases at J, with 10 bases between. CDR3 DNA: TGTGCCAGCAGCTTAGGGGTAGCAGGCAATGAGCAGTTCTTC. It encodes CASSLGVAGNEQFF.

The chain recombines TRBV6-5 with TRBJ1-1, with D possibly TRBD1 on 5 matching bases. Per the germline V gene, CDR1 is MNHEY and CDR2 is SVGAGI. Trimming cost V 5 bases and J 1 base, with 14 bases left between them. The CDR3 has 15 amino acids. The CDR3, as DNA: TGTGCCAGCAGTACCGTAGGGGCATCGAACACTGAAGCTTTCTTT. Translating it yields CASSTVGASNTEAFF.

J is TRBJ2-1 and V is TRBV5-1, with no clear D. Germline V gives CDR1 SGHRS, CDR2 YFSETQ. The CDR3 consists of 16 residues. V lost 0 bases and J lost 0, with 10 bases in between. The CDR3 nucleotides read TGCGCCAGCAGCTTGGGACTGGTCAGCTCCTACAATGAGCAGTTCTTC. It codes for CASSLGLVSSYNEQFF.

The chain recombines TRBV28 with TRBJ1-4; the match to TRBD1 covers 7 bases. Germline V gene lookup returns CDR1 MDHEN and CDR2 SYDVKM. The CDR3 consists of 14 residues. V trimming: 6 bases; J trimming: 3 bases; junction bases outside the gene matches: 4. CDR3 loop: CASRPGGSNEKLFF. CDR3 bases: TGTGCCAGCAGACCAGGGGGGTCTAATGAAAAACTGTTTTTT. The full variable domain, completed using reference TRBV28 and TRBJ1-4, is DVKVTQSSRYLVKRTGEKVFLECVQDMDHENMFWYRQDPGLGLRLIYFSYDVKMKEKGDIPEGYSVSREKKERFSLILESASTNQTSMYLCASRPGGSNEKLFFGSGTQLSVL.

The chain combines TRBV15 with TRBJ2-1, with D possibly being TRBD1 (5 bases). Trimming shortened V by 4 bases and J by 3 bases, and 10 bases separated the two germline ends. The length of the CDR3 is 14 residues. Germline lookup yields CDR1 LNHNV and CDR2 YYDKDF (reference sequence). CDR3 bases: TGTGCCACCAGCAAGACTCAGGGCTACAATGAGCAGTTCTTC. Translating it yields CATSKTQGYNEQFF.